This T cell receptor beta chain was identified during a study of CD8 T cells in Susac syndrome. The authors reverse transcribed about 0.5 to 1 ug RNA with random hexamers. TCRdb passed the immunoSEQ multiplex PCR reads through MiXCR, listing each CDR3 protein once. The repertoire holds over 100,000 distinct CDR3 sequences, with 95% to 96% as singletons. CDR3 length: 14 amino acids. Germline V lookup: CDR1 MDHEN, CDR2 SYDVKM. V gave up 3 bases and J gave up 5 bases; unmatched junction bases: 6. The sequence was obtained from a human donor with Susac syndrome. The chain combines TRBV28 with TRBJ1-2; 7 nucleotides align to TRBD1. The sequencing input was CD4+ T cells from PBMCs. In DNA, the CDR3 is TGTGCCAGCAGTTTGGGTTCAGGGGGGTATGGCTACACCTTC. Its translation: CASSLGSGGYGYTF.